The rows below give T cell receptor beta chains drawn from one sample of a study of OX40 agonist ivuxolimab in advanced cancers. Clones were read by immunoSEQ multiplex PCR, and TCRdb kept only the in-frame ones, dropping some. The data show 75,000 to 80,000 clones, with 84% seen just once and around 7.5% held by the top ten. Specimen: CD4+ or CD8+ T cells sorted from blood, collected in a trial of the OX40 agonist ivuxolimab. The receptors come from an adult with an advanced solid tumor such as melanoma, head and neck, liver or kidney cancer. The CDR3 runs from the conserved cysteine through the conserved F or W. Fields, in order: CDR3 protein, CDR3 DNA, V gene, J gene, clone size, D gene. D genes are given only for firm matches. Only some rows state a clone size, as once, few, many or a class for expanded clones.

cdr3_aa: CASGPLGGDERQYF
cdr3_nt: TGTGCCAGCGGACCTCTCGGCGGGGACGAGCGCCAGTACTTC
v_call: TRBV27
j_call: TRBJ2-5
clone_size: few
d_call: .

cdr3_aa: CASSSGGAGANVLTF
cdr3_nt: TGTGCCAGCAGCTCAGGGGGAGCTGGGGCCAACGTCCTGACTTTC
v_call: TRBV28
j_call: TRBJ2-6
clone_size: .
d_call: TRBD1

cdr3_aa: CASSSGTEAFF
cdr3_nt: TGTGCCAGCAGTTCGGGCACTGAAGCTTTCTTT
v_call: TRBV2
j_call: TRBJ1-1
clone_size: .
d_call: .

cdr3_aa: CASSLGAPSGNTIYF
cdr3_nt: TGTGCCAGCAGTTTGGGGGCCCCCTCTGGAAACACCATATATTTT
v_call: TRBV27
j_call: TRBJ1-3
clone_size: once
d_call: .

cdr3_aa: CASSRDEQAMAFF
cdr3_nt: TGTGCCAGCTCACGCGACGAACAGGCAATGGCTTTCTTT
v_call: TRBV18
j_call: TRBJ1-1
clone_size: .
d_call: .

cdr3_aa: CASSPYIGSYEQYF
cdr3_nt: TGTGCCAGCAGCCCTTACATTGGAAGCTACGAGCAGTACTTC
v_call: TRBV14
j_call: TRBJ2-7
clone_size: .
d_call: .

cdr3_aa: CASSLLGQVTDTQYF
cdr3_nt: TGTGCCAGCAGCTTATTGGGACAGGTCACAGATACGCAGTATTTT
v_call: TRBV5-6
j_call: TRBJ2-3
clone_size: .
d_call: TRBD1

cdr3_aa: CASGGGADGYTF
cdr3_nt: TGTGCCAGCGGCGGGGGGGCGGATGGCTACACCTTC
v_call: TRBV2
j_call: TRBJ1-2
clone_size: once
d_call: .

cdr3_aa: CASSYSAGETDTQYF
cdr3_nt: TGTGCCAGCAGTTACTCGGCAGGGGAGACAGATACGCAGTATTTT
v_call: TRBV6-5
j_call: TRBJ2-3
clone_size: .
d_call: .

cdr3_aa: CASSHWGQGVYNEQFF
cdr3_nt: TGTGCCAGCAGCCATTGGGGACAGGGGGTCTACAATGAGCAGTTCTTC
v_call: TRBV14
j_call: TRBJ2-1
clone_size: .
d_call: TRBD1

cdr3_aa: CASSLGAGEIYEQYF
cdr3_nt: TGTGCCAGCAGCTTAGGAGCGGGGGAGATCTACGAGCAGTACTTC
v_call: TRBV5-6
j_call: TRBJ2-7
clone_size: .
d_call: TRBD2

cdr3_aa: CASTGPLGRSYGYTF
cdr3_nt: TGTGCCAGCACAGGCCCTCTTGGACGGTCCTATGGCTACACCTTC
v_call: TRBV28
j_call: TRBJ1-2
clone_size: .
d_call: .

cdr3_aa: CASSSESNTGELFF
cdr3_nt: TGTGCCAGCAGCTCAGAGTCGAACACCGGGGAGCTGTTTTTT
v_call: TRBV7-8
j_call: TRBJ2-2
clone_size: few
d_call: .